Detailed here is one T cell receptor beta chain. Antigen specificity is unknown. The record originates from a study of blood T cells in healthy people across ages. Study details: Roughly one uniquely barcoded beta molecule per two T cells was captured.

CDR1 and CDR2 (germline): LNHNV, YYDKDF (reference sequence). This CDR3 contains 15 residues. General observations from the study: Both naive CD4+ cell counts and diversity were greater in long-lived donors than in aged donors. Total diversity from one million sequenced T cells was likely underestimated.

For the second PCR, which ran for about 7 to 11 cycles, a sample-barcoded 5' primer and a J-beta primer mix were used. Tagging of each cDNA molecule was performed by a template-switch adaptor with 12 random nucleotides. TCRdb re-called the 5' RACE reads with MiXCR, one entry per CDR3 protein. Here the sample spans about 730,000 distinct CDR3 sequences, 43% being singletons. What was sequenced was blood. This sequence originates from a woman in her fifties or sixties in good health. The rearrangement uses TRBV15 and TRBJ2-7; D ambiguous. The J call is doubtful: the DNA matches TRBJ2-5 better. The DNA of the CDR3 is TGTGCCACCAGCAGAGATATGGGTTCTACGGAGACCCAGTACTTC. This codes for CATSRDMGSTETQYF.